This T cell receptor (beta chain) emerged from a study of T cells after yellow fever vaccination. V lost 4 bases to trimming and J lost 8 bases; unmatched junction nucleotides: 13. Germline V gives CDR1 SGHRS, CDR2 YFSETQ. The CDR3 length is 16 residues. This clonotype was picked up a small number of times. In TCRdb, the 5' RACE reads were re-called with MiXCR into one record per CDR3 protein. The sample lists a few hundred thousand distinct CDR3 sequences, about 19% seen once, with over 15% in the top ten. V and J are TRBV5-1 and TRBJ2-4; 9 bases line up with TRBD1. The sequence derives from a man aged 18 to 35 who received the YFV17D yellow fever vaccine. The sample was PBMCs, taken before the yellow fever booster vaccination. The CDR3: CASSPSGGTGIYIQYF. Here the CDR3 DNA reads TGCGCCAGCAGCCCGTCAGGGGGGACAGGGATATACATTCAGTACTTC. Full variable domain (outside the CDR3, taken from reference TRBV5-1 and TRBJ2-4): KAGVTQTPRYLIKTRGQQVTLSCSPISGHRSVSWYQQTPGQGLQFLFEYFSETQRNKGNFPGRFSGRQFSNSRSEMNVSTLELGDSALYLCASSPSGGTGIYIQYFGAGTRLSVL.